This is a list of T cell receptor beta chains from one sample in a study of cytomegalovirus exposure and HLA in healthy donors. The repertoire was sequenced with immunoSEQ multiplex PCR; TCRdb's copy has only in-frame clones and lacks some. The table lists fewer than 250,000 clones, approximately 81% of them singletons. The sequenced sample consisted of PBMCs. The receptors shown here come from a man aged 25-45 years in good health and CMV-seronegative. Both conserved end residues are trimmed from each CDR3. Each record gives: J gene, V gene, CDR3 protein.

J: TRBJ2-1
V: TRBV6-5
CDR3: ASSQDRPNEQF

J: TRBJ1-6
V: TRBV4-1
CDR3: ASSQDLSSYNSPLH

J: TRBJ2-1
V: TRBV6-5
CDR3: ASSSLPRTAKNEQF

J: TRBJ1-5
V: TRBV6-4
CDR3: ASSDKTTSPRRFSNQPQH

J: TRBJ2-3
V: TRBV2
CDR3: ASKGTGGANTQY

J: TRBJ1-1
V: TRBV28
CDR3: ASAHRTSTEAF

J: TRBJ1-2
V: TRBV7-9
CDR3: ASTLDGYT

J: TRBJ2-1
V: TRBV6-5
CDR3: ASSQRQGPYNEQF

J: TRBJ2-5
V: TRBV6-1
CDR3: ASSEDPPGSQETQY

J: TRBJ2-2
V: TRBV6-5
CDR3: ASSSLRKTYGELF

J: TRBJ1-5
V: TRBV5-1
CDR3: ASSLWTGADQPQH

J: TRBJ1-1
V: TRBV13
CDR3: ASSPGLTLREAF

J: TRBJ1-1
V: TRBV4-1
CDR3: ASSPRSLTFTEAF

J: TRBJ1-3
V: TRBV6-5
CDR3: ASRKRTGSNTIY

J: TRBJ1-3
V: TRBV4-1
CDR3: ASSQNGAGNTIY

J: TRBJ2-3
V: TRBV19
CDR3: ASSILGSADTQY

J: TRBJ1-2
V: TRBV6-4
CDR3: ATLDRNYGYT

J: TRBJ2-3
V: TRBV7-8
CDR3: ASSLSDSRTDTQY

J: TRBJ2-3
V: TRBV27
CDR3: ASSSSPTSWTDTQY

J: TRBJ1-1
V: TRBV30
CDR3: AWSVGCTGDTEAF

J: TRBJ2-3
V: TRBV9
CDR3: ASSDRGQALFQY

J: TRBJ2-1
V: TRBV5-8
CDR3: ASSRDRGPSYNEQF

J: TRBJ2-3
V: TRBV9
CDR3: ASSTGTSGTDTQY

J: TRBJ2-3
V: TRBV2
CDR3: ASSGGGTDTQY

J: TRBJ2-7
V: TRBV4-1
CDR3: ASSQLGYFGHLLY

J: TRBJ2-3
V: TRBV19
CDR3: ASSLTPRTDTQY

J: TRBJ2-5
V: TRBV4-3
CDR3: ASSQDGGGTQY

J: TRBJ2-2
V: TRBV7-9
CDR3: ASSRWADRGELF

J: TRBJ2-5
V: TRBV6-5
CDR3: ASSSPGLGAQETQY

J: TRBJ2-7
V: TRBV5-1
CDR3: ASSLAVDRGEQY

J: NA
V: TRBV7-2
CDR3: ASSLAGTGVYEQY

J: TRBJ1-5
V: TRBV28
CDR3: ASSSLAAFNQPQH

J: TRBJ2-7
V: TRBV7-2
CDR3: ASSLELAETYEQY

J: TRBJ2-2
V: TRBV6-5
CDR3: ASSYSRNTGELF

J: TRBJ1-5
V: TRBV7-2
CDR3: ASGQAGHNQPQH

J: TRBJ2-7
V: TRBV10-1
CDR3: ATSQGMDEQY

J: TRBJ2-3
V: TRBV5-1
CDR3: ASSLLSGGGDTQY

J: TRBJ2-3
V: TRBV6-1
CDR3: ASSLQGRKDTQY

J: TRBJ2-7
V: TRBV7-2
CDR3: ASSLGSGGAAQY

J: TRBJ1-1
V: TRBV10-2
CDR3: ASSSVLNTEAF

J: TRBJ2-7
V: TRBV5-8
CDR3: ASEMVGEVPYEQY

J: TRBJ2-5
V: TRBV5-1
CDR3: ASSLEGAREETQY

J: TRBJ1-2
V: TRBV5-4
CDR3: ASSRTANYGYT

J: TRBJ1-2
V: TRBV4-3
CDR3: ASSHPGTVDGYT

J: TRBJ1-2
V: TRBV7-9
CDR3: ASSHSPVGQGNYGYT

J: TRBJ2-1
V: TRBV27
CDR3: ASRRVAGGDEQF

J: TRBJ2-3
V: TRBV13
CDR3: ASSPTYRGRSSTDTQY